The 21 T cell receptor beta chains reported below all come from one sample, sequenced in a study of shared clonotypes between healthy human individuals. Produced via immunoSEQ multiplex PCR; TCRdb's table is partial and in-frame only. The data hold some 2,000,000 clones, with around 95% observed a single time. The sequenced sample consisted of naive CD4+ T cells sorted from blood. Subset noted: CD45RA+ positively selected. The receptors here all came from a man between 18 and 29 years old in good health.

V and J are TRBV19 and TRBJ1-2; D not certain. The CDR3 loop spans 15 amino acids. V was trimmed by 3 bases and J by 0 bases, leaving 11 bases between them. Per the germline V gene, CDR1 is LNHDA and CDR2 is SQIVND (reference sequence). Here the CDR3 DNA reads TGTGCCAGTAGTATCGGACCCACTACTAACTATGGCTACACCTTC. Its protein product is CASSIGPTTNYGYTF.

V gene TRBV18 combines with J gene TRBJ2-1; 8 positions match TRBD1. The J segment lost 2 bases and the V segment lost 1 base, leaving 7 bases of the junction unmatched. Looked up from germline, CDR1 is KGHSH and CDR2 is LQKENI. The CDR3 consists of 17 residues. The chain's CDR3 is CASSPRGGTGTYNEQFF. In DNA form, the CDR3 reads TGTGCCAGCTCACCACGGGGCGGGACAGGAACCTACAATGAGCAGTTCTTC.

The table lists this clone with a few counts. The same CDR3 can be traced to other DNA sequences in this sample. The chain has TRBV10-1 and TRBJ1-5; D call uncertain. Germline V gene sequence: CDR1 WNHNN, CDR2 SYGVQD (reference sequence). The V end was cut by 3 bases, the J end by 3 bases, with 6 bases between. CDR3 length equals 13 residues. The CDR3 region has the DNA TGCGCCAGCAGTGAAGGGTCCAATCAGCCCCAGCATTTT. As protein: CASSEGSNQPQHF.

This sequence joins TRBV15 and TRBJ2-6, with D unresolved. The germline gives CDR1 LNHNV, CDR2 YYDKDF (reference sequence). The CDR3 has 16 amino acids. Trimming removed 0 bases at V and 2 bases at J, with 8 bases between. CDR3 residues: CATSRDIGTGANVLTF. The CDR3 DNA is TGTGCCACCAGCAGAGATATAGGGACTGGGGCCAACGTCCTGACTTTC. Based on the CDR3 plus reference TRBV15 and TRBJ2-6, the full variable domain is DAMVIQNPRYQVTQFGKPVTLSCSQTLNHNVMYWYQQKSSQAPKLLFHYYDKDFNNEADTPDNFQSRRPNTSFCFLDIRSPGLGDTAMYLCATSRDIGTGANVLTFGAGSRLTVL.

The rearrangement joins TRBV10-3 to TRBJ1-1, with D hard to call. The V gene's germline CDR1 is ENHRY and CDR2 SYGVKD. V was pared by 4 bases and J by 0 bases, with 9 bases between. The CDR3 covers 14 residues. CDR3: CAISGAVMNTEAFF. CDR3 nucleotide sequence: TGTGCCATCAGTGGGGCAGTGATGAACACTGAAGCTTTCTTT.

The chain combines TRBV18 with TRBJ2-5, with a possible D match to TRBD2 (5 bases). Germline values: CDR1 KGHSH, CDR2 LQKENI. Trimming took off 6 bases at V and 0 bases at J, with 14 bases between the two ends. The CDR3 is 15 amino acids. In DNA, the CDR3 is TGTGCCAGCTCCCGGGGTCAGTTGAACCAAGAGACCCAGTACTTC. Its translation: CASSRGQLNQETQYF. The full variable domain, in which reference TRBV18 and TRBJ2-5 provide the parts outside the CDR3, is NAGVMQNPRHLVRRRGQEARLRCSPMKGHSHVYWYRQLPEEGLKFMVYLQKENIIDESGMPKERFSAEFPKEGPSILRIQQVVRGDSAAYFCASSRGQLNQETQYFGPGTRLLVL.

The chain has TRBV25-1 and TRBJ1-1, with D perhaps matching TRBD1 (6 bases). Germline lookup yields CDR1 MGHDK and CDR2 SYGVNS. This CDR3 is 15 amino acids long. Trimming removed 2 bases at V and 0 bases at J, with 10 bases between. The CDR3 loop reads CASSEVGTLNTEAFF. DNA of the CDR3: TGTGCCAGCAGTGAAGTGGGGACATTGAACACTGAAGCTTTCTTT.

As concerns this clone: Other DNA sequences of this sample code for an identical CDR3. The V call is TRBV7-8, the J call TRBJ2-1, with 10 bases aligning to TRBD2. CDR3 size: 15 residues. Germline CDR1 is SGHVS and CDR2 is FQNEAQ. J lost 0 bases, V lost 5 bases, and 1 base had no gene match. The CDR3 reads CASSPSGSSYNEQFF. The CDR3 DNA follows: TGTGCCAGCAGCCCTAGCGGGAGCTCCTACAATGAGCAGTTCTTC.

The genes are TRBV28 and TRBJ2-7; D is possibly TRBD2 (5 bases). The V gene's germline CDR1 is MDHEN and CDR2 SYDVKM. The CDR3 totals 12 residues. V was cut by 6 bases and J by 2 bases, with 8 bases left in between. CDR3 amino acids: CASRRATYEQYF. CDR3 bases: TGTGCCAGCAGGCGGGCTACCTACGAGCAGTACTTC.

This clone was detected once. The chain employs TRBV5-1 and TRBJ2-5, with TRBD2 matching over 7 bases. Germline V gene lookup returns CDR1 SGHRS and CDR2 YFSETQ. CDR3 length: 16 amino acids. With 0 bases clipped from V and 0 bases from J, the junction kept 5 bases outside the gene matches. The CDR3, as DNA: TGCGCCAGCAGCTTGGGGCCAGCGGGGAACCAAGAGACCCAGTACTTC. Translation: CASSLGPAGNQETQYF.

This chain connects TRBV6-6 to TRBJ1-1, with TRBD1 matching 7 bases. The length of the CDR3 is 14 residues. The V gene's germline CDR1 is MNHNY and CDR2 SVGAGI (reference sequence). The ends lost 6 bases at V and 0 bases at J; junction bases unmatched: 4. The CDR3 DNA follows: TGTGCCAGCAGGGCGGGACAGATGAACACTGAAGCTTTCTTT. Its translation is CASRAGQMNTEAFF.

This chain joins TRBV19 and TRBJ2-7; D gene uncertain. The germline V gene has CDR1 LNHDA and CDR2 SQIVND (reference sequence). V shed 0 bases and J shed 2 bases, with 5 bases lying between them. The CDR3 covers 13 residues. CDR3 sequence (DNA): TGTGCCAGTAGTATAGATCGCACCTACGAGCAGTACTTC. This encodes CASSIDRTYEQYF. Using reference TRBV19 and TRBJ2-7 for the parts outside the CDR3, the full variable domain is DGGITQSPKYLFRKEGQNVTLSCEQNLNHDAMYWYRQDPGQGLRLIYYSQIVNDFQKGDIAEGYSVSREKKESFPLTVTSAQKNPTAFYLCASSIDRTYEQYFGPGTRLTVT.

A word on this clone: The sample has other DNA sequences that encode this CDR3 too. The chain joins TRBV11-2 to TRBJ2-3; D possibly corresponds to TRBD2 (6 bases). V lost 2 bases and J 0 bases, leaving 9 bases between the germline ends. Germline values: CDR1 SGHAT, CDR2 FQNNGV. CDR3 length: 15 residues. CDR3 coding DNA: TGTGCCAGCAGCTTAAGAGGAGGGAGCACAGATACGCAGTATTTT. The encoded protein is CASSLRGGSTDTQYF.

The chain recombines TRBV4-1 with TRBJ1-4; 7 bases map to TRBD1. Germline V gives CDR1 MGHRA, CDR2 YSYEKL. CDR3 length equals 16 residues. V was pared by 1 base and J by 4 bases, with 6 bases of the junction left unmatched. The CDR3 DNA sequence: TGCGCCAGCAGCCAAGGCGGGACAGTCTTTAATGAAAAACTGTTTTTT. It specifies CASSQGGTVFNEKLFF.

J is TRBJ2-7 and V is TRBV5-1; 10 bases line up with TRBD2. Germline-derived CDR1 and CDR2 are SGHRS and YFSETQ. CDR3 size: 15 residues. The V and J ends lost 6 bases and 2 bases, in that order; junction bases with no gene match: 8. The CDR3 sequence: CASNPSSGSTYEQYF. In DNA form, the CDR3 reads TGCGCCAGCAACCCCTCTAGCGGGAGCACCTACGAGCAGTACTTC.

V and J are TRBV7-8 and TRBJ1-3; 7 nucleotides match TRBD1. The CDR3 has 15 amino acids. Germline trimming cut 3 bases from V and 4 bases from J; bases unmatched to any gene: 6. Germline CDR1 reads SGHVS; CDR2 reads FQNEAQ. The CDR3 nucleotides read TGTGCCAGCAGCTTTGGGACAGCGGGGGGAAACACCATATATTTT. Residues: CASSFGTAGGNTIYF.

The V and J genes are TRBV7-2 and TRBJ2-5; TRBD2 aligns across 8 bases. Germline-derived CDR1 and CDR2 are SGHTA and FQGNSA. V was clipped by 3 bases and J by 5 bases; unmatched bases: 5. The CDR3 contains 14 residues. In DNA, the CDR3 is TGTGCCAGCAGCTTGGGACTAGTTGGGGAGACCCAGTACTTC. It specifies CASSLGLVGETQYF.

The chain has TRBV19 and TRBJ1-2; D ambiguous. V was trimmed by 5 bases and J by 8 bases, leaving 15 bases between them. Looked up from germline, CDR1 is LNHDA and CDR2 is SQIVND (reference sequence). The CDR3 is 13 residues long. Here the CDR3 reads CASSEGPVGGYTF. CDR3 bases: TGTGCCAGTAGTGAGGGCCCCGTTGGGGGCTACACCTTC.

The chain combines TRBV7-8 with TRBJ1-5; TRBD1 matches at 7 bases. V lost 3 bases and J lost 0; bases outside the gene matches: 5. The CDR3 consists of 16 residues. Germline V CDR1 and CDR2: SGHVS, FQNEAQ. The DNA for the CDR3 is TGTGCCAGCAGCTTGAAGGGACAGTTTAGCAATCAGCCCCAGCATTTT. Residues: CASSLKGQFSNQPQHF.

The chain joins TRBV6-5 to TRBJ1-1; no definite D call. This CDR3 comprises 16 residues. Trimming left V 0 bases short and J 1 base short, with 12 bases between. Germline CDR1 reads MNHEY; CDR2 reads SVGAGI. Written as DNA, the CDR3 is TGTGCCAGCAGTTACTCGGTCCTTGTTTGGAACACTGAAGCTTTCTTT. It codes for CASSYSVLVWNTEAFF.

Remarks on this clone: The same CDR3 can be traced to other DNA sequences in this sample. This chain uses TRBV6-5 with TRBJ1-2; a possible D gene is TRBD1 (5 bases). Germline V CDR1 and CDR2: MNHEY, SVGAGI. CDR3 length: 13 amino acids. The V end was cut by 6 bases, the J end by 1 base, with 9 bases between. The CDR3 DNA follows: TGTGCCAGCAGCAGGGACGGTAACTATGGCTACACCTTC. The encoded protein is CASSRDGNYGYTF.